The TCR beta chain described here comes from a study of CD8 T cells in ankylosing spondylitis. The study, taken as a whole, reports: Disease-linked clones, CD8+, were relatively rare in peripheral blood. Researchers reportedly found disease-linked clones significantly enriched in matched ankylosing spondylitis synovial fluid. Seemingly distinctive of ankylosing spondylitis blood was a TCR beta motif formed by eight highly homologous variants. Several of the motif variants were reported before in synovial fluid and blood from reactive arthritis.

Generation of TCR beta libraries employed quantitative 5'-RACE incorporating molecular barcodes. TCRdb re-analysed the 5' RACE reads in MiXCR, keeping a single row per CDR3 protein. The sample yields roughly 470,000 distinct CDR3 sequences, roughly a quarter seen once. This clonotype has ten or more counts. Antigen: not known. In germline, CDR1 is MGHRA, CDR2 YSYEKL. The CDR3 has 18 residues. V dropped 3 bases and J dropped 2 bases, with 21 bases sitting between them. The clonotype originates from a male donor with ankylosing spondylitis. The sample taken for sequencing was blood, either unsorted or a sorted T cell fraction (not recorded which). The genes are TRBV4-1 and TRBJ2-3, with D possibly TRBD2 on 6 matching bases. CDR3 nucleotides: TGCGCCAGCAGCCAGACACATTCTAGCGTTAGATACACAGATACGCAGTATTTT. Translation gives CASSQTHSSVRYTDTQYF.